The 31 T cell receptor beta chains below were found in one sample sequenced in a study of cytomegalovirus exposure and HLA in healthy donors. PCR was performed using 60 Vbeta and 13 Jbeta primers. The method was immunoSEQ multiplex PCR; TCRdb's version includes in-frame clones alone and lacks a portion of them. The sample shows 120,000 to 150,000 clones, about 78% of them seen only once. Input material: PBMCs. These receptors were collected from a male donor in good health and CMV-seronegative.

The rearrangement uses TRBV5-1 and TRBJ2-7, with 12 bases lining up with TRBD2. The CDR3 is 16 residues long. Germline CDR1 and CDR2: SGHRS and YFSETQ. Trimming cost V 3 bases and J 0 bases; bases outside gene matches: 4. The CDR3 here is CASSSSTSGSSYEQYF. The CDR3 region has the DNA TGCGCCAGCAGCTCATCGACTAGCGGGAGCTCCTACGAGCAGTACTTC. Variable domain in full (rest from reference TRBV5-1 and TRBJ2-7): KAGVTQTPRYLIKTRGQQVTLSCSPISGHRSVSWYQQTPGQGLQFLFEYFSETQRNKGNFPGRFSGRQFSNSRSEMNVSTLELGDSALYLCASSSSTSGSSYEQYFGPGTRLTVT.

The chain links TRBV4-3 to TRBJ1-4, with 9 bases that match TRBD1. V was pared by 6 bases and J by 3 bases, with 5 bases of the junction left unmatched. Germline CDR1 LGHNA, CDR2 YSLEER. CDR3 length: 15 amino acids. The CDR3 region has the DNA TGCGCCAGCAGGCTAGGGGACAGGGCTAATGAAAAACTGTTTTTT. Its protein product is CASRLGDRANEKLFF.

In this sample, this clone turned up once. The J gene is TRBJ2-1, the V gene TRBV5-4, with TRBD1 matching over 11 bases. V gave up 4 bases and J gave up 4 bases; unmatched junction bases: 4. The CDR3 has 15 amino acids. The germline V gene encodes CDR1 SGHNT and CDR2 YYREEE (reference sequence). DNA for the CDR3: TGTGCCAGCAGCCCTGGACAGGGGGCTTACAATGAGCAGTTCTTC. Protein: CASSPGQGAYNEQFF.

This chain links TRBV4-1 with TRBJ1-1, with 7 bases lining up with TRBD1. This CDR3 comprises 15 residues. Germline CDR1 and CDR2: MGHRA and YSYEKL. Trimming took 4 bases from V and 5 from J; bases not matched to a gene: 10. CDR3 sequence (DNA): TGCGCCAGCAGCCTAGTAGGGGACAGTCGGACTGAAGCTTTCTTT. This sequence encodes CASSLVGDSRTEAFF.

V usage is TRBV4-2 and J usage is TRBJ2-5, with TRBD1 identical over 9 bases. Germline values: CDR1 LGHNA, CDR2 YNFKEQ. This CDR3 has 18 amino acids. With V trimmed by 4 bases and J by 0 bases, 12 bases remained unmatched. CDR3 DNA sequence: TGTGCCAGCAGCCGGGTGGATGGGACAGGGCCTCACCAAGAGACCCAGTACTTC. It specifies CASSRVDGTGPHQETQYF.

This rearrangement joins TRBV6-4 to TRBJ2-1; weak D call: TRBD1 (7 bases). Germline V gene data show CDR1 as MRHNA and CDR2 as SNTAGT. Trimming removed 5 bases at V and 1 base at J, with 15 bases between. The CDR3 has 16 amino acids. CDR3 sequence (DNA): TGTGCCAGCAGTCTTATGTCAGGGGGGTCCTACAATGAGCAGTTCTTC. Its protein is CASSLMSGGSYNEQFF.

Only one count was recorded for this clone. The chain employs TRBV6-4 and TRBJ2-1; 7 bases fit TRBD1. There are 13 residues in the CDR3. The germline V gene has CDR1 MRHNA and CDR2 SNTAGT. The ends lost 6 bases at V and 6 bases at J; junction bases unmatched: 5. The CDR3 bases are TGTGCCAGCAGGACAGGGATGGGCAATGAGCAGTTCTTC. This translates into CASRTGMGNEQFF.

The genes are TRBV27 and TRBJ1-1; 7 bases align to TRBD1. CDR1 MNHEY and CDR2 SMNVEV come from the germline V gene (reference sequence). The V and J ends lost 5 bases and 10 bases, in that order; junction bases with no gene match: 7. This CDR3 contains 12 residues. The CDR3 here is CASSMETGRAFF. In DNA, the CDR3 is TGTGCCAGCAGTATGGAGACAGGGCGAGCTTTCTTT.

The chain uses TRBV7-9 and TRBJ2-7, with D possibly TRBD2 on 6 matching bases. The CDR3 is made up of 17 amino acids. Trimming cost V 4 bases and J 4 bases, with 23 bases left between them. CDR1 is SEHNR, CDR2 FQNEAQ, per germline (reference sequence). The CDR3 loop is CASSSSIPGLQGYEQYF. The CDR3 nucleotides read TGTGCCAGCAGCTCATCAATACCGGGACTTCAAGGGTACGAGCAGTACTTC.

The V and J genes are TRBV18 and TRBJ1-2; D is unresolved. Germline lookup yields CDR1 KGHSH and CDR2 LQKENI. V was trimmed by 2 bases and J by 5 bases, leaving 21 bases between them. The CDR3 is 17 amino acids. The CDR3 DNA follows: TGTGCCAGCTCACCAAACCCCCTGCTAGGAGCCCTATATGGCTACACCTTC. This translates into CASSPNPLLGALYGYTF.

The genes are TRBV9 and TRBJ2-7, with 10 bases lining up with TRBD2. This CDR3 is built from 15 residues. The trim removed 4 bases at V and 2 bases at J, leaving 6 bases unmatched. CDR1 and CDR2 from the germline V gene are SGDLS and YYNGEE. CDR3 nucleotide sequence: TGTGCCAGCAGCTATAGCGGGAGGTTCCCCTACGAGCAGTACTTC. It yields the protein CASSYSGRFPYEQYF.

The V gene is TRBV7-2, the J gene TRBJ2-3; D is possibly TRBD2 (5 bases). CDR1 is SGHTA, CDR2 FQGNSA, per germline. V gave up 6 bases and J gave up 1 base, with 11 bases separating them. CDR3 length: 14 residues. The CDR3 is CASRYTRGTDTQYF. CDR3 nucleotides: TGTGCCAGCAGGTATACTAGGGGCACAGATACGCAGTATTTT.

This chain joins TRBV14 and TRBJ1-2, with D possibly TRBD1 on 5 matching bases. Looked up from germline, CDR1 is SGHDN and CDR2 is FVKESK. Deletions cut 2 bases from V and 6 bases from J, with 16 bases between. The CDR3 is made up of 15 amino acids. For the CDR3, the DNA is TGTGCCAGCAGCCAATTCATGGGGGGGTTCGATGGCTACACCTTC. Translating it yields CASSQFMGGFDGYTF.

V usage is TRBV5-5 and J usage is TRBJ1-2; 11 bases map to TRBD1. The CDR3 spans 17 residues. J lost 5 bases, V lost 4 bases, and 13 bases had no gene match. Germline-derived CDR1 and CDR2 are SGHKS and YYEKEE (reference sequence). In DNA, the CDR3 is TGTGCCAGCAGCCTAGGACAGGGGGCGGTTTTAGTTTATGGCTACACCTTC. Translation gives CASSLGQGAVLVYGYTF.

The rearrangement joins TRBV5-4 to TRBJ2-7; 14 nucleotides agree with TRBD2. This CDR3 is built from 15 residues. The J segment lost 5 bases and the V segment lost 4 bases, leaving 5 bases of the junction unmatched. The germline gives CDR1 SGHNT, CDR2 YYREEE (reference sequence). The CDR3: CASSTGTSGGNEQYF. DNA for the CDR3: TGTGCCAGCAGCACCGGGACTAGCGGGGGTAACGAGCAGTACTTC.

The rearrangement uses TRBV18 and TRBJ1-2, with 9 bases matching TRBD1. CDR3 size: 15 residues. Germline assignment: CDR1 KGHSH and CDR2 LQKENI. The junction had 9 bases not matched to a gene; V was cut back by 2 bases and J by 8 bases. The CDR3 bases are TGTGCCAGCTCACCAACCGGGACAGGGTCGGGCGGCTACACCTTC. It yields the protein CASSPTGTGSGGYTF.

The chain has TRBV15 and TRBJ2-3; TRBD1 matches 10 bases. V trimming: 1 base; J trimming: 5 bases; junction bases outside the gene matches: 6. The CDR3 covers 16 residues. Germline lookup yields CDR1 LNHNV and CDR2 YYDKDF (reference sequence). CDR3: CATSRVGTGVGDTQYF. CDR3 nucleotides: TGTGCCACCAGCAGAGTGGGGACAGGGGTTGGAGATACGCAGTATTTT.

On this clone itself: Within the sample, other DNA sequences also encode this same CDR3. The chain recombines TRBV27 with TRBJ2-1; a weak D match, TRBD2 (5 bases). CDR3 length equals 13 residues. In germline, CDR1 is MNHEY, CDR2 SMNVEV (reference sequence). Trimming removed 7 bases from V and 1 base from J, with 8 bases in between. CDR3 in DNA: TGTGCCAGCACCCGGGGTTCCTACAATGAGCAGTTCTTC. Amino acid sequence: CASTRGSYNEQFF.

This clone occurred once. The chain has TRBV5-1 and TRBJ2-7, with D possibly being TRBD1 (5 bases). The V end was cut by 0 bases, the J end by 0 bases, with 10 bases between. Germline-derived CDR1 and CDR2 are SGHRS and YFSETQ. This CDR3 is 15 amino acids long. The DNA of the CDR3 is TGCGCCAGCAGCTTGGAGGGGCGGAGCTCCTACGAGCAGTACTTC. The encoded protein is CASSLEGRSSYEQYF.

The chain's CDR3 is CASSVDSVSGANVLTF. DNA for the CDR3: TGTGCCAGCAGCGTAGACAGTGTCTCTGGGGCCAACGTCCTGACTTTC. The V and J genes are TRBV9 and TRBJ2-6; D not resolved. Trimming pared 0 bases from V and 0 bases from J, leaving 7 bases between. Germline V gene sequence: CDR1 SGDLS, CDR2 YYNGEE. This CDR3 has 16 residues.

The chain employs TRBV9 and TRBJ1-2, with TRBD1 as a possible D gene (5 bases). This CDR3 has 13 residues. Trimming took off 0 bases at V and 4 bases at J, with 7 bases between the two ends. Germline lookup yields CDR1 SGDLS and CDR2 YYNGEE. The CDR3 DNA follows: TGTGCCAGCAGCGTAGGGGGCACCTATGGCTACACCTTC. Protein sequence: CASSVGGTYGYTF.

On this clone: The DNA is omitted, as the CDR3 cannot be located on it reliably, and the CDR3 follows TCRdb's listing. The rearrangement joins TRBV7-9 to TRBJ1-1. The length of the CDR3 is 19 amino acids, counting both ends. Germline CDR1 is SEHNR and CDR2 is FQNEAQ (reference sequence). CDR3 in amino acids: CASILGRGARFWESTEAFF.

The chain joins TRBV2 to TRBJ1-2; no clear D gene. Trimming left V 6 bases short and J 2 bases short, with 13 bases between. This CDR3 region has 14 residues. The germline V gene encodes CDR1 SNHLY and CDR2 FYNNEI. This chain's CDR3 is CASSDGVLNYGYTF. In DNA form, the CDR3 reads TGTGCCAGCAGCGACGGGGTCCTAAACTATGGCTACACCTTC.

The genes are TRBV9 and TRBJ2-1; a weak D match, TRBD1 (6 bases). The ends were cut back, 3 bases at V and 0 bases at J, with 10 bases in the middle. Germline CDR1 and CDR2: SGDLS and YYNGEE. The CDR3 is 15 amino acids. CDR3 in DNA: TGTGCCAGCAGCGAGACAGGCCGCTCCTACAATGAGCAGTTCTTC. It specifies CASSETGRSYNEQFF.

The chain couples TRBV27 to TRBJ2-5; TRBD2 aligns across 9 bases. The last part of the DNA fits TRBJ2-7 better; the J call may be wrong. Germline V lookup: CDR1 MNHEY, CDR2 SMNVEV (reference sequence). The CDR3 is 15 amino acids. The CDR3 nucleotides are TGTGCCAGCAGTTTAAGGCTAGCGGGACCTTACGAGCAGTACTTC. This translates into CASSLRLAGPYEQYF.

A few counts support this clone. The chain combines TRBV10-3 with TRBJ1-1, with D uncertain. The CDR3 extends over 13 amino acids. V lost 4 bases to trimming and J lost 1 base, with 7 bases between them. In germline, CDR1 is ENHRY, CDR2 SYGVKD. CDR3 DNA sequence: TGTGCCATCAGTGTATCGGGGAACACTGAAGCTTTCTTT. Protein product: CAISVSGNTEAFF.

The gene calls are TRBV5-1 and TRBJ2-7, with 8 positions matching TRBD1. The V gene's germline CDR1 is SGHRS and CDR2 YFSETQ. V trimming: 4 bases; J trimming: 5 bases; junction bases outside the gene matches: 8. This CDR3 has 14 amino acids. The DNA for the CDR3 is TGCGCCAGCAGCCCCTGGACAGGGTTGAACGAGCAGTACTTC. Residues: CASSPWTGLNEQYF.

The rearrangement uses TRBV27 and TRBJ2-7; 8 bases are shared with TRBD1. J gave up 5 bases and V 8 bases, and 23 bases lay outside the gene matches. This CDR3 is 18 amino acids long. Germline assignment: CDR1 MNHEY and CDR2 SMNVEV (reference sequence). The CDR3 here is CASRPVRIFQGARNEQYF. DNA for the CDR3: TGTGCCAGCCGACCAGTTAGGATCTTCCAGGGGGCTCGTAACGAGCAGTACTTC.

The J gene is TRBJ1-2, the V gene TRBV7-9; D is uncertain. The CDR3 totals 14 residues. Per germline, CDR1 SEHNR and CDR2 FQNEAQ (reference sequence). Trimming took 1 base from V and 4 from J, leaving 10 bases between them. In DNA form, the CDR3 reads TGTGCCAGCAGCTTAGGATGGGAGATCTATGGCTACACCTTC. As protein: CASSLGWEIYGYTF.

This clone occurred a few times. The chain carries TRBV5-1 and TRBJ2-3; 9 bases fit TRBD1. CDR3 size: 14 residues. Trimming removed 4 bases from V and 4 bases from J; junction bases left unmatched: 4. Germline values: CDR1 SGHRS, CDR2 YFSETQ. CDR3 sequence (DNA): TGCGCCAGCAGCCTGGGACAGGGAGCAGATACGCAGTATTTT. The encoded protein is CASSLGQGADTQYF. Full variable domain (rest looked up from reference TRBV5-1 and TRBJ2-3): KAGVTQTPRYLIKTRGQQVTLSCSPISGHRSVSWYQQTPGQGLQFLFEYFSETQRNKGNFPGRFSGRQFSNSRSEMNVSTLELGDSALYLCASSLGQGADTQYFGPGTRLTVL.

The V and J genes are TRBV7-9 and TRBJ2-7, with 8 bases fitting TRBD1. CDR1 and CDR2 (germline): SEHNR, FQNEAQ (reference sequence). The length of the CDR3 is 17 residues. After removal of 0 bases from V and 4 bases from J, the junction contained 11 bases not matched to a gene. The CDR3 protein is CASSLADRAGGLYEQYF. CDR3 sequence (DNA): TGTGCCAGCAGCTTAGCTGATAGGGCAGGGGGCTTGTACGAGCAGTACTTC.